This entry describes one T cell receptor (beta chain). Its cognate antigen is unknown. Blood was sampled at baseline, cycle 4 day 1, and cycle 7 day 1. This CDR3 comprises 17 residues. The germline V gene encodes CDR1 KGHSH and CDR2 LQKENI. V dropped 5 bases and J dropped 0 bases, with 14 bases sitting between them. These data come from a study of OX40 agonist ivuxolimab in advanced cancers. Study conclusions and caveats: The average count of expanded clones was higher among CD8+ T cells than among CD4+. In the 0.1-3.0 mg/kg groups, partial responders showed among the lowest expansion. Among the nonresponders, some also had low normalized T-cell clonal expansion.

Data came from immunoSEQ multiplex PCR; TCRdb stores just in-frame clones and leaves some out. The sample lists about 100,000 clones; about 91% were seen once. The specimen comprised CD4+ or CD8+ T cells sorted from blood, sampled in a trial of the OX40 agonist ivuxolimab. V usage is TRBV18 and J usage is TRBJ2-6; D may be TRBD1 (5 bases). The receptor was derived from an adult with an advanced solid tumor such as melanoma, head and neck, liver or kidney cancer. The CDR3 nucleotides are TGTGCCAGCTCAGTCCTGGGGCCCAGCTCTGGGGCCAACGTCCTGACTTTC. As protein: CASSVLGPSSGANVLTF.